This T cell receptor (beta chain) originates from a study of blood T cells in healthy people across ages. Between the trimmed V and J ends, which lost 7 bases and 6 bases, there was a span of 13 bases. The CDR3 is made up of 12 amino acids. Germline V gene lookup returns CDR1 MNHNS and CDR2 SASEGT. Points from the study as a whole: Diversity was higher, and naive CD4+ cells more numerous, in long-lived donors than in aged donors. Estimates drawn from one million T cells were deemed to understate diversity.

On this clonotype: Its target is unknown.

The people who gave samples were healthy Caucasians from Russia, aged roughly 6 to 90. A second 7 to 11 cycle PCR used barcoded and J-beta primers. Researchers report that each sample yielded at least 3 million CDR3-containing paired-end reads. TCRdb ran MiXCR on the 5' RACE reads and lists one entry per CDR3 protein. The repertoire holds approximately 1.5 million distinct CDR3 sequences, with roughly a third as singletons. This sequence was found in a woman aged 30 to 39 in good health. The gene calls are TRBV6-1 and TRBJ2-7, with D possibly matching TRBD2 (5 bases). The sequenced sample consisted of blood. The CDR3 DNA sequence: TGTGCCAGCACCTTCTCGGCGGGCGAGCAGTACTTC. Translation: CASTFSAGEQYF.